These 10 T cell receptor beta chains share one sample of origin, sequenced in a study of OX40 agonist ivuxolimab in advanced cancers. Method: immunoSEQ multiplex PCR; TCRdb's copy keeps in-frame clones and lacks some. The sample lists around 62,000 clones; more than 70% were seen once. The specimen was CD4+ or CD8+ T cells sorted from blood, collected in a trial of the OX40 agonist ivuxolimab. These receptors all stem from an adult with an advanced solid tumor such as melanoma, head and neck, liver or kidney cancer.

The chain employs TRBV5-1 and TRBJ1-5; no firm D call. With 0 bases removed from V and 4 bases from J, the gap between germline ends came to 14 bases. Germline V gene sequence: CDR1 SGHRS, CDR2 YFSETQ. The length of the CDR3 is 16 residues. The CDR3: CASSLDFGSPNQPQHF. The CDR3 DNA reads as TGCGCCAGCAGCTTGGATTTTGGGTCCCCGAATCAGCCCCAGCATTTT.

This clone was recorded only once. The gene calls are TRBV6-4 and TRBJ2-7; D is possibly TRBD2 (5 bases). CDR1 MRHNA and CDR2 SNTAGT come from the germline V gene. The V end was cut by 8 bases, the J end by 6 bases, with 17 bases between. This CDR3 comprises 13 residues. CDR3 sequence reads: CASGINEGSEQYF. For the CDR3, the DNA is TGTGCCAGCGGAATTAATGAGGGTAGCGAGCAGTACTTC.

This sequence joins TRBV13 and TRBJ2-1, with D unresolved. From germline, CDR1 is PRHDT and CDR2 FYEKMQ (reference sequence). The CDR3 loop spans 14 amino acids. V lost 3 bases to trimming and J lost 0 bases, with 6 bases between them. The CDR3 is CASSFTSSYNEQFF. The CDR3 nucleotides are TGTGCCAGCAGCTTTACGAGCTCCTACAATGAGCAGTTCTTC.

The chain uses TRBV9 and TRBJ1-1; D gene uncertain. This CDR3 spans 13 amino acids. Germline-derived CDR1 and CDR2 are SGDLS and YYNGEE. Trimming took 5 bases from V and 1 from J, leaving 9 bases between them. CDR3 region: CASRRVENTEAFF. CDR3 in DNA: TGTGCCAGCAGAAGAGTGGAGAACACTGAAGCTTTCTTT.

The V call is TRBV18, the J call TRBJ1-2, with a tentative D call TRBD1 (5 bases). This CDR3 comprises 12 residues. Trimming took 2 bases from V and 7 from J, leaving 8 bases between them. Germline lookup yields CDR1 KGHSH and CDR2 LQKENI. CDR3 DNA sequence: TGTGCCAGCTCACCAATGGGGGTTGGCTACACCTTC. Translation gives CASSPMGVGYTF.

The chain employs TRBV6-5 and TRBJ1-5; TRBD1 matches 8 bases. The CDR3 consists of 14 residues. The junction had 9 bases not matched to a gene; V was cut back by 5 bases and J by 9 bases. Germline V gene lookup returns CDR1 MNHEY and CDR2 SVGAGI. CDR3 nucleotide sequence: TGTGCCAGCAGTATGGACAGGGCGGGAGGGCCCCAGCATTTT. It translates to CASSMDRAGGPQHF.

The V call is TRBV4-1, the J call TRBJ1-4, with D tentatively TRBD1 (5 bases). The CDR3 loop spans 16 amino acids. The germline gives CDR1 MGHRA, CDR2 YSYEKL. V shed 0 bases and J shed 4 bases, with 12 bases lying between them. CDR3 in amino acids: CASSQDGGAGNEKLFF. The CDR3 DNA follows: TGCGCCAGCAGCCAAGACGGCGGGGCGGGTAATGAAAAACTGTTTTTT.

This chain links TRBV7-6 with TRBJ2-2; D is ambiguous. This CDR3 region has 13 residues. Trimming pared 2 bases from V and 5 bases from J, leaving 6 bases between. The V gene's germline CDR1 is SGHVS and CDR2 FNYEAQ. The CDR3 DNA reads TGTGCCAGCAGCTTATACGGGACCGGGGAGCTGTTTTTT. Protein product: CASSLYGTGELFF.

This chain uses TRBV18 with TRBJ2-2; 7 bases match TRBD2. Trimming removed 6 bases from V and 5 bases from J; junction bases left unmatched: 6. The CDR3 extends over 14 amino acids. Germline CDR1 and CDR2: KGHSH and LQKENI. The CDR3 nucleotides are TGTGCCAGCTCCGAGACTAGCAAAACCGGGGAGCTGTTTTTT. Its translation is CASSETSKTGELFF.

This chain joins TRBV11-2 and TRBJ2-4, with TRBD2 as a possible D gene (5 bases). The CDR3 covers 16 residues. Germline-derived CDR1 and CDR2 are SGHAT and FQNNGV. Trimming stripped 3 bases from V and 6 bases from J, with 18 bases between. CDR3 sequence (DNA): TGTGCCAGCAGCTTTTCTCTCGGAGGAATGGGAAACATTCAGTACTTC. This translates into CASSFSLGGMGNIQYF.